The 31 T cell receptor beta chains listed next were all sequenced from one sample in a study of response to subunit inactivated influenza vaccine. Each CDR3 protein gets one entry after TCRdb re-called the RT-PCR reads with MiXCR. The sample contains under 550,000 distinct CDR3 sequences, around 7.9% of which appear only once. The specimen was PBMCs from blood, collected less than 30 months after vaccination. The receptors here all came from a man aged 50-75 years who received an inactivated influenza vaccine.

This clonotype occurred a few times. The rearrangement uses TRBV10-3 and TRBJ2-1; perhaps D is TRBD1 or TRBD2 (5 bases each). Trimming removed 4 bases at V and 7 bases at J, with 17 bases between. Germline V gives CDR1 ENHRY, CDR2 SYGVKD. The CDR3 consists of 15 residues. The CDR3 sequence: CAISVLTSEGNEQFF. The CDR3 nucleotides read TGTGCCATCAGTGTACTGACCTCCGAGGGGAATGAGCAGTTCTTC.

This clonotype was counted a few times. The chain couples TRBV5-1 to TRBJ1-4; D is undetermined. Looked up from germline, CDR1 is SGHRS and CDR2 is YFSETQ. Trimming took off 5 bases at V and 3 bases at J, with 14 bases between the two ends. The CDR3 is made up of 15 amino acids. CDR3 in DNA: TGCGCCAGCAGTGCGCAGGCACCGGCTAATGAAAAACTGTTTTTT. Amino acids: CASSAQAPANEKLFF.

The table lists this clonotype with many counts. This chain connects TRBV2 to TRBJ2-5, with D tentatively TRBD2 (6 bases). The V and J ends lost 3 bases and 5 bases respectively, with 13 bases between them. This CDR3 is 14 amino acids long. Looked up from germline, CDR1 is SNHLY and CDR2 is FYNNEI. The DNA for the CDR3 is TGTGCCAGCAGTGACTCGAGACTAGTTGAGACCCAGTACTTC. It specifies CASSDSRLVETQYF. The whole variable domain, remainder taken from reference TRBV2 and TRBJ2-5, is EPEVTQTPSHQVTQMGQEVILRCVPISNHLYFYWYRQILGQKVEFLVSFYNNEISEKSEIFDDQFSVERPDGSNFTLKIRSTKLEDSAMYFCASSDSRLVETQYFGPGTRLLVL.

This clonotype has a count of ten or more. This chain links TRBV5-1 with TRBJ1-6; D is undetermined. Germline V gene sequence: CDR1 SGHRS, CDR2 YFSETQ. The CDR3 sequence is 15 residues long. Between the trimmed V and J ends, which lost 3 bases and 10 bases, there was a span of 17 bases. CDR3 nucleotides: TGCGCCAGCAGCTCGTTCCAGGATCTCAGGTCACCCCTCCACTTT. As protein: CASSSFQDLRSPLHF.

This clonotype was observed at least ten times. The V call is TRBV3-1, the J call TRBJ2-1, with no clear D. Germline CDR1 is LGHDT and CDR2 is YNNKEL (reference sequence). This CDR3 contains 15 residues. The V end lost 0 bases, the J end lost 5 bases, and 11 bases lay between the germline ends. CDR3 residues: CASSQDRLDDNEQFF. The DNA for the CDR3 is TGTGCCAGCAGCCAAGATCGGCTAGACGACAATGAGCAGTTCTTC.

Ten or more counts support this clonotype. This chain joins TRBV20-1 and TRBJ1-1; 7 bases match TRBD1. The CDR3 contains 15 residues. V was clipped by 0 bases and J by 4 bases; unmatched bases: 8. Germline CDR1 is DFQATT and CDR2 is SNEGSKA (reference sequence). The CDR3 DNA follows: TGCAGTGCTAGAGATCGAGGGGACAGCGGCACTGAAGCTTTCTTT. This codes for CSARDRGDSGTEAFF.

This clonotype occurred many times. CDR3 sequence: CASSQTRGTDTQYF. CDR3 nucleotides: TGTGCCAGCAGCCAGACTAGAGGCACAGATACGCAGTATTTT. This chain joins TRBV6-2 or TRBV6-3 and TRBJ2-3; weak D call: TRBD2 (6 bases). The CDR3 totals 14 residues. V lost 6 bases, J lost 1 base, and 11 bases lay in between. From germline, CDR1 is MNHEY and CDR2 SVGEGT.

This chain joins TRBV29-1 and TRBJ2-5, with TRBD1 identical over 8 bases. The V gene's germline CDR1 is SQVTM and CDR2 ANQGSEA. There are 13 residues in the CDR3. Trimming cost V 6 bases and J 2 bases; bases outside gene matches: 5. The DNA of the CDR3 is TGCAGCGTGACAGGGGTCGGACAAGAGACCCAGTACTTC. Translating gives CSVTGVGQETQYF.

The CDR3 DNA sequence: TGTGCCAGCAGCATGGGACACCTGGATGTAAGTGAAGCTTTCTTT. The encoded protein is CASSMGHLDVSEAFF. This chain links TRBV7-9 with TRBJ1-1, with D perhaps TRBD1 (6 bases). Trimming cost V 5 bases and J 7 bases, with 20 bases left between them. The CDR3 has 15 residues. Germline values: CDR1 SEHNR, CDR2 FQNEAQ (reference sequence).

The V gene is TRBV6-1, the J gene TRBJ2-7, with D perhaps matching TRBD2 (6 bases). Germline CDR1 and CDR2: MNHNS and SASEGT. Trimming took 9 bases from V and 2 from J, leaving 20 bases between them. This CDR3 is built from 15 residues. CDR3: CARRIFSGKPYEQYF. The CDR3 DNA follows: TGTGCCAGGAGGATCTTTAGCGGAAAACCCTACGAGCAGTACTTC.

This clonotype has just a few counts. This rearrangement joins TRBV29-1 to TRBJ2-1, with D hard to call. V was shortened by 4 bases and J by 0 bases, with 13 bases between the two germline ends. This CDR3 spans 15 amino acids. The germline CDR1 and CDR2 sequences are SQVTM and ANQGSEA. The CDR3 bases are TGCAGCGTTGGACCCGGGCTTAGCTCCTACAATGAGCAGTTCTTC. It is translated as CSVGPGLSSYNEQFF.

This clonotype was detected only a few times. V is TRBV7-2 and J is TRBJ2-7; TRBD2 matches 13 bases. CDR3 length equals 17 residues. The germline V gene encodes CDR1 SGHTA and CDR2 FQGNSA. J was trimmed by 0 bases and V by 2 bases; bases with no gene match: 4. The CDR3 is CASSLSRTSGSSYEQYF. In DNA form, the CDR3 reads TGTGCCAGCAGCTTAAGCCGGACTAGCGGGAGCTCCTACGAGCAGTACTTC.

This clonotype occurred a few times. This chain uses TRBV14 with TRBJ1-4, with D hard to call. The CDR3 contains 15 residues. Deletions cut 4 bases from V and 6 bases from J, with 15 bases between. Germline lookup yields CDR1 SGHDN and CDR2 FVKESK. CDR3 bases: TGTGCCAGCAGCCCCGGAGTCGGCCTCTATGAAAAACTGTTTTTT. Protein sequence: CASSPGVGLYEKLFF.

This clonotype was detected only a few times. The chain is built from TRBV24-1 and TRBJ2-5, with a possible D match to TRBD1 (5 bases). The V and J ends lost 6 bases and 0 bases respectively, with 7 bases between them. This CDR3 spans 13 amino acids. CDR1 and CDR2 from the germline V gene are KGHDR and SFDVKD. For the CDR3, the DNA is TGTGCCACCAGTCAGGACAACCAAGAGACCCAGTACTTC. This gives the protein CATSQDNQETQYF.

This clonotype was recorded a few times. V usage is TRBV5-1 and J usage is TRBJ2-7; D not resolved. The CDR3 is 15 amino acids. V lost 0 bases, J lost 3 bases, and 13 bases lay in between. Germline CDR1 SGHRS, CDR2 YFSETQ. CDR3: CASSLDLGRSYEQYF. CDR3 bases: TGCGCCAGCAGCTTGGATCTAGGAAGAAGCTACGAGCAGTACTTC.

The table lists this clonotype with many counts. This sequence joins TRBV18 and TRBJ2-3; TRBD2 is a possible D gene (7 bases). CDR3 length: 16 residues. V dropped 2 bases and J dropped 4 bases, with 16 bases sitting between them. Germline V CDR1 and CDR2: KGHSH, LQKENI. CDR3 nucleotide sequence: TGTGCCAGCTCACCATTTTCGGGGGGCGCTTCAGATACGCAGTATTTT. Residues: CASSPFSGGASDTQYF.

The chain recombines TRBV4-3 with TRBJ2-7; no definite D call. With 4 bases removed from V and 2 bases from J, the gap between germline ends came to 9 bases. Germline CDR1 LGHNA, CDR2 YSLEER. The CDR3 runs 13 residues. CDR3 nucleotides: TGCGCCAGCAGCCCCGGAGACCCCTACGAGCAGTACTTC. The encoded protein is CASSPGDPYEQYF.

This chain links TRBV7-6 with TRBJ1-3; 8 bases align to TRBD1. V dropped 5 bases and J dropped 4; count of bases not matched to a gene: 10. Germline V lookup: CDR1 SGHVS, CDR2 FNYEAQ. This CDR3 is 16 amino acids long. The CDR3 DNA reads TGTGCCAGCAGCCTAACGACAGGGGCGTACGGAAACACCATATATTTT. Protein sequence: CASSLTTGAYGNTIYF. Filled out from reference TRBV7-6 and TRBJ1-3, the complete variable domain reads GAGVSQSPRYKVTKRGQDVALRCDPISGHVSLYWYRQALGQGPEFLTYFNYEAQQDKSGLPNDRFSAERPEGSISTLTIQRTEQRDSAMYRCASSLTTGAYGNTIYFGEGSWLTVV.

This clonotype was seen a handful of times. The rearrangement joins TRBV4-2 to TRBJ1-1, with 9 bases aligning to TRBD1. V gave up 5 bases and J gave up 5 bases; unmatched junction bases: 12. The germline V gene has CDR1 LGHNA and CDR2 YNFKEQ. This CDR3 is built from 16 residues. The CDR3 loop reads CASSSWLTGGRTEAFF. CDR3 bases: TGTGCCAGCAGCTCGTGGTTGACAGGGGGTCGGACTGAAGCTTTCTTT.

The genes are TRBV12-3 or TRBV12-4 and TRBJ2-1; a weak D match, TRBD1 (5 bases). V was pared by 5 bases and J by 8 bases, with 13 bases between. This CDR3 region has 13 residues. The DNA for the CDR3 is TGTGCCAGCAGTCCGTACAGGAGAGATGAGCAGTTCTTC. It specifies CASSPYRRDEQFF.

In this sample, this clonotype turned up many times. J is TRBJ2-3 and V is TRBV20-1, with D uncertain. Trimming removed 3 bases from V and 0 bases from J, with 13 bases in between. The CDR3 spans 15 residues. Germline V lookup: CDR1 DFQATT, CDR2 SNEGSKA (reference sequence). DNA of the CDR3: TGCAGTGCTAGGGGCTCAAGTCGGAGCACAGATACGCAGTATTTT. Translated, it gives CSARGSSRSTDTQYF.

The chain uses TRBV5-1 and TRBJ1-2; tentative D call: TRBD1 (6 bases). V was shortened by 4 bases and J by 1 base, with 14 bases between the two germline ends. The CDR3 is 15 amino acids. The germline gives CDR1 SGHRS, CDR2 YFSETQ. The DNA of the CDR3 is TGCGCCAGCAGCGGTACGACAGGAGTTAACTATGGCTACACCTTC. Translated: CASSGTTGVNYGYTF. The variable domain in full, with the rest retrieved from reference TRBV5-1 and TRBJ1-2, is KAGVTQTPRYLIKTRGQQVTLSCSPISGHRSVSWYQQTPGQGLQFLFEYFSETQRNKGNFPGRFSGRQFSNSRSEMNVSTLELGDSALYLCASSGTTGVNYGYTFGSGTRLTVV.

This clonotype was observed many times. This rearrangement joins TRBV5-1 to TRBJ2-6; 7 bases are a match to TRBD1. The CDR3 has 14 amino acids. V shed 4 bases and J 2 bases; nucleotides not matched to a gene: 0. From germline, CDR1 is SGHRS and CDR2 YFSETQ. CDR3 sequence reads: CASSQGAGANVLTF. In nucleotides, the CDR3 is TGCGCCAGCAGCCAGGGGGCTGGGGCCAACGTCCTGACTTTC. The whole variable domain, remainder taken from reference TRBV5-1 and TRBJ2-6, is KAGVTQTPRYLIKTRGQQVTLSCSPISGHRSVSWYQQTPGQGLQFLFEYFSETQRNKGNFPGRFSGRQFSNSRSEMNVSTLELGDSALYLCASSQGAGANVLTFGAGSRLTVL.

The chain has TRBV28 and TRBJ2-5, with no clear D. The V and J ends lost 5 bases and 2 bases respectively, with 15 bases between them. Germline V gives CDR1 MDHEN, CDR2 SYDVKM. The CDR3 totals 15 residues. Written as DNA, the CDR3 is TGTGCCAGCAGTGCAACCCTCGGGTCGCAAGAGACCCAGTACTTC. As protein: CASSATLGSQETQYF.

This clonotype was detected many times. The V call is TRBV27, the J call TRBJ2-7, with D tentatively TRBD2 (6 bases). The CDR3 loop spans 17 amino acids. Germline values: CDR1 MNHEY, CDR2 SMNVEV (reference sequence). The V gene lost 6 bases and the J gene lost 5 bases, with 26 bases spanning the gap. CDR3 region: CASRTSGFGGPLDEQYF. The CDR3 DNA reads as TGTGCCAGCAGAACATCAGGGTTCGGGGGTCCCCTGGACGAGCAGTACTTC.

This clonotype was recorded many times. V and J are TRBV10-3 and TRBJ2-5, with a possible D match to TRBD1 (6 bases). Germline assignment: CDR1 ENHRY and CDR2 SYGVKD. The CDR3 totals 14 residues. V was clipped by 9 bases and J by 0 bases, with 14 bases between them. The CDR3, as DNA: TGTGCCATTCGGAACAACAGGGACCAAGAGACCCAGTACTTC. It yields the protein CAIRNNRDQETQYF.

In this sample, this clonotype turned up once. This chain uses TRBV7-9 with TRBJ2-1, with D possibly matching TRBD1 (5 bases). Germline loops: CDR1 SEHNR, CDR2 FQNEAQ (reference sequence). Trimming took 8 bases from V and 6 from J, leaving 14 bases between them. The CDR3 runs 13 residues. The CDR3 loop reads CASSGNSPNEQFF. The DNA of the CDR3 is TGTGCCAGCTCAGGGAACTCCCCCAATGAGCAGTTCTTC.

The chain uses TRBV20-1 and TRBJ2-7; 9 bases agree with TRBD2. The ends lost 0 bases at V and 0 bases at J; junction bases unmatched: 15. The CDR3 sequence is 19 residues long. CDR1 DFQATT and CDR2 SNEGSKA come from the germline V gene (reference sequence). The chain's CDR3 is CSARDLPGIAGESSYEQYF. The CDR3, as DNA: TGCAGTGCTAGAGATCTACCCGGTATAGCGGGGGAAAGCTCCTACGAGCAGTACTTC.

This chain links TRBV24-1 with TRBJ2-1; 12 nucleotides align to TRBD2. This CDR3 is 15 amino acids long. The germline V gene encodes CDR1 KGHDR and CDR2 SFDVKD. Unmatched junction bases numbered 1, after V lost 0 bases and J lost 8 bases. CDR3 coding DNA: TGTGCCACCAGTGATTTGCTAGCGGGAGGGTATGAGCAGTTCTTC. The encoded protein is CATSDLLAGGYEQFF.

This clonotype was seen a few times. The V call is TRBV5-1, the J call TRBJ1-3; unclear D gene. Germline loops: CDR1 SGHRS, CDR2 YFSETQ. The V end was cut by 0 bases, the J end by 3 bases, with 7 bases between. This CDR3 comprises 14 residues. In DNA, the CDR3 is TGCGCCAGCAGCTTGGGTAGCCTTGGAAACACCATATATTTT. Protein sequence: CASSLGSLGNTIYF.

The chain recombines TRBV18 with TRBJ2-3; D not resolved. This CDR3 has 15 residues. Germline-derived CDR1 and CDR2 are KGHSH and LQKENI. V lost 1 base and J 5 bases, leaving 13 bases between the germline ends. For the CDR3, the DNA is TGTGCCAGCTCACCACTTCCGGGTGAAGGAGATACGCAGTATTTT. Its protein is CASSPLPGEGDTQYF.